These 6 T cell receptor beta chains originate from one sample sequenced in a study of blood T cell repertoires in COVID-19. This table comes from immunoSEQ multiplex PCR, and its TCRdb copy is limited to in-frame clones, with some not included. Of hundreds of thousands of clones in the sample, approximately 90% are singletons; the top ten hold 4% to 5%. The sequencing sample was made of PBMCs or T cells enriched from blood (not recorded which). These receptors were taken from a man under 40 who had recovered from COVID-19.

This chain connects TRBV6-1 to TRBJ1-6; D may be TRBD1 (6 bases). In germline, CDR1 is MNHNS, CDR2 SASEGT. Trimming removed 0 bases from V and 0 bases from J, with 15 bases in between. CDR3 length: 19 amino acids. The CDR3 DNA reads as TGTGCCAGCAGTGAAGCGCAAAGGGGGACGAGCTCCTATAATTCACCCCTCCACTTT. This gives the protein CASSEAQRGTSSYNSPLHF.

The CDR3 coding sequence is TGTGCCAGCAGTTTCGCTCGTTCCGGAGCACTGAAGCTTTTCTTT. Residues: CASSFARSGALKLFF. This rearrangement joins TRBV28 to TRBJ1-1; no clear D gene. The CDR3 is 15 amino acids. The germline gives CDR1 MDHEN, CDR2 SYDVKM. V lost 3 bases, J lost 13 bases, and 24 bases lay in between.

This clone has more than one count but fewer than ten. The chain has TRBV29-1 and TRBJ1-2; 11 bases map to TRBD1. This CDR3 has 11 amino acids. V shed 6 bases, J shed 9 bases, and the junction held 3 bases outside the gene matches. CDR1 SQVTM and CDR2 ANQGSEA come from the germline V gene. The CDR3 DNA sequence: TGCAGCGTGGGACAGGGGGGAAGCTACACCTTC. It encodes CSVGQGGSYTF.

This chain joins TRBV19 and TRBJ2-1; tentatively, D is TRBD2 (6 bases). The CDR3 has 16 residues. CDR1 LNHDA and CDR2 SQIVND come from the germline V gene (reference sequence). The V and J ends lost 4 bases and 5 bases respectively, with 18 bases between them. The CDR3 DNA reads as TGTGCCAGTAGTACCTCCAACGGGGGTTACCACAATGAGCAGTTCTTC. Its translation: CASSTSNGGYHNEQFF. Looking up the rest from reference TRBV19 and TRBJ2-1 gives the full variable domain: DGGITQSPKYLFRKEGQNVTLSCEQNLNHDAMYWYRQDPGQGLRLIYYSQIVNDFQKGDIAEGYSVSREKKESFPLTVTSAQKNPTAFYLCASSTSNGGYHNEQFFGPGTRLTVL.

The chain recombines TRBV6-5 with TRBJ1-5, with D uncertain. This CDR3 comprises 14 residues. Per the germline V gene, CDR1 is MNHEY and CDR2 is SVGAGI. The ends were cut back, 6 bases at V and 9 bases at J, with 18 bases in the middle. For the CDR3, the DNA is TGTGCCAGCAGAACACGGAGGGAAGGGAGGCCCCAGCATTTT. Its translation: CASRTRREGRPQHF.

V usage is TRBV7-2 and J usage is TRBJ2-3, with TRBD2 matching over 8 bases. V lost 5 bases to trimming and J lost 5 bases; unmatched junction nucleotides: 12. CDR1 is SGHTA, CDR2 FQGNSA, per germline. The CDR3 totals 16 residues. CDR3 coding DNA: TGTGCCAGCAGCCTGGGGGTTGGCCTAGCGGGAGATACGCAGTATTTT. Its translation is CASSLGVGLAGDTQYF.